This T cell receptor (beta chain) was identified in a study of regulatory T cells in long-lasting Graves disease. Time point described: newly diagnosed GD, antithyroid drugs for less than 3 months. PBMCs provided the RNA from which the TCR library was made. Library construction for TCR beta used iRepertoire HTBI primers and Arm-PCR of CDR3 regions. TCRdb reprocessed the multiplex PCR reads with MiXCR, giving one entry per CDR3 protein. Of 450,000 to 500,000 distinct CDR3 sequences listed, 15% to 20% are singletons. This clonotype was recorded a few times. CDR3 length: 15 amino acids. Germline V gene sequence: CDR1 SGHDT, CDR2 YYEEEE. With 4 bases removed from V and 6 bases from J, the gap between germline ends came to 18 bases. The data also belong to a second study, concerning T cells in Graves' hyperthyroidism and ophthalmopathy.

The specimen was peripheral blood mononuclear cells (PBMCs), collected at new diagnosis, from a patient treated with antithyroid drugs. The sequence derives from a man between 40 and 49 years old with Graves disease. The V and J genes are TRBV5-6 and TRBJ2-3; D might be TRBD2 (6 bases). CDR3 bases: TGTGCCAGCAGCATGGGGGGAGGCCCCTTCGATACGCAGTATTTT. It translates to CASSMGGGPFDTQYF. Supplemented by reference TRBV5-6 and TRBJ2-3, the full variable domain reads DAGVTQSPTHLIKTRGQQVTLRCSPKSGHDTVSWYQQALGQGPQFIFQYYEEEERQRGNFPDRFSGHQFPNYSSELNVNALLLGDSALYLCASSMGGGPFDTQYFGPGTRLTVL.